The 21 T cell receptor beta chains below all came from one sample that was sequenced in a study of blood T cell repertoires in COVID-19. The protocol was immunoSEQ multiplex PCR, while the TCRdb copy is restricted to in-frame clones and leaves out a portion. The sample yields more than 400,000 clones, 75% to 90% seen once. The sequencing sample was made of PBMCs or T cells enriched from blood (not recorded which). These receptors came from a woman aged 18-29 years who had recovered from COVID-19.

The J gene is TRBJ1-4, the V gene TRBV30; D not certain. The CDR3 length is 13 residues. CDR1 and CDR2 from the germline V gene are GTSNPN and SVGIG (reference sequence). Trimming took off 4 bases at V and 8 bases at J, with 14 bases between the two ends. CDR3 nucleotide sequence: TGTGCCTGGACGACCGGGGTGGGGGAAAAACTGTTTTTT. The encoded protein is CAWTTGVGEKLFF.

V usage is TRBV10-3 and J usage is TRBJ1-1; 8 bases are a match to TRBD1. In germline, CDR1 is ENHRY, CDR2 SYGVKD. This CDR3 contains 14 residues. V gave up 7 bases and J gave up 1 base; unmatched junction bases: 5. The CDR3 is CAITMTGANTEAFF. CDR3 coding DNA: TGTGCCATCACCATGACAGGGGCGAACACTGAAGCTTTCTTT.

The chain uses TRBV4-2 and TRBJ2-3, with 9 bases lining up with TRBD2. Germline assignment: CDR1 LGHNA and CDR2 YNFKEQ. V was pared by 1 base and J by 3 bases, with 5 bases of the junction left unmatched. The CDR3 runs to 16 residues. CDR3 amino acids: CASSQAGLAGTDTQYF. In DNA, the CDR3 is TGTGCCAGCAGCCAAGCGGGACTAGCAGGGACAGATACGCAGTATTTT.

This clone was observed once. The rearrangement links TRBV6-5 to TRBJ2-1; 10 bases fit TRBD2. Trimming removed 8 bases from V and 7 bases from J; junction bases left unmatched: 11. The CDR3 is 15 amino acids. Germline V gene sequence: CDR1 MNHEY, CDR2 SVGAGI. CDR3 coding DNA: TGTGCCAGCTTCTCAAGCGGGGGGGCGAGAAATGAGCAGTTCTTC. Residues: CASFSSGGARNEQFF.

In its sample, this clone was seen a few times. The rearrangement joins TRBV3-1 (or the pseudogene TRBV3-2) to TRBJ1-5, with D unclear. The CDR3 consists of 13 residues. Germline CDR1 LGHDT, CDR2 YNNKEL (reference sequence). Trimming stripped 1 base from V and 11 bases from J, with 12 bases between. The CDR3: CASSQGLDSAQHF. CDR3 in DNA: TGTGCCAGCAGCCAAGGGCTGGACTCGGCCCAGCATTTT.

This CDR3 reads CASTTEGVQETQYF. The CDR3 coding sequence is TGTGCCAGCACCACCGAGGGAGTCCAAGAGACCCAGTACTTC. The chain uses TRBV7-9 and TRBJ2-5; TRBD2 might be the D (5 bases). Germline V gene data show CDR1 as SEHNR and CDR2 as FQNEAQ (reference sequence). Trimming took 7 bases from V and 1 from J, leaving 13 bases between them. The length of the CDR3 is 14 residues.

This rearrangement joins TRBV2 to TRBJ2-2; 7 bases agree with TRBD1. This CDR3 is 15 amino acids long. The J segment lost 7 bases and the V segment lost 7 bases, leaving 12 bases of the junction unmatched. From germline, CDR1 is SNHLY and CDR2 FYNNEI. The CDR3 loop is CASMLDRVFNGELFF. In nucleotides, the CDR3 is TGTGCCAGCATGCTCGACAGGGTATTTAACGGGGAGCTGTTTTTT. Full variable domain (missing parts from reference TRBV2 and TRBJ2-2): EPEVTQTPSHQVTQMGQEVILRCVPISNHLYFYWYRQILGQKVEFLVSFYNNEISEKSEIFDDQFSVERPDGSNFTLKIRSTKLEDSAMYFCASMLDRVFNGELFFGEGSRLTVL.

This sequence joins TRBV5-4 and TRBJ1-1; unclear D gene. Germline V gene lookup returns CDR1 SGHNT and CDR2 YYREEE (reference sequence). Trimming shortened V by 3 bases and J by 5 bases, and 14 bases separated the two germline ends. CDR3 length: 14 residues. CDR3 protein: CASSSDFSQTEAFF. The CDR3 nucleotides are TGTGCCAGCAGCTCGGACTTCTCTCAAACTGAAGCTTTCTTT.

This rearrangement joins TRBV28 to TRBJ1-1; perhaps TRBD1 as D (5 bases). This CDR3 has 13 amino acids. The germline V gene encodes CDR1 MDHEN and CDR2 SYDVKM. The V and J ends lost 8 bases and 5 bases respectively, with 15 bases between them. This CDR3 is CASLIPGKTEAFF. The DNA of the CDR3 is TGTGCCAGCCTTATCCCAGGGAAAACTGAAGCTTTCTTT.

The V and J genes are TRBV28 and TRBJ1-4; TRBD1 is a possible D gene (5 bases). CDR3 length: 15 residues. The germline CDR1 and CDR2 sequences are MDHEN and SYDVKM. V was clipped by 7 bases and J by 7 bases, with 19 bases between them. The CDR3 sequence: CASTLYAGVAEKLFF. The CDR3 DNA reads TGTGCCAGCACCCTTTATGCGGGGGTGGCTGAAAAACTGTTTTTT.

The V gene is TRBV2, the J gene TRBJ1-5; TRBD1 agrees at 9 bases. The germline gives CDR1 SNHLY, CDR2 FYNNEI. The length of the CDR3 is 13 residues. J lost 7 bases, V lost 4 bases, and 2 bases had no gene match. Here the CDR3 DNA reads TGTGCCAGCAGTGGACAGGGGGAACAGCCCCAGCATTTT. The encoded protein is CASSGQGEQPQHF. Full variable domain (missing parts from reference TRBV2 and TRBJ1-5): EPEVTQTPSHQVTQMGQEVILRCVPISNHLYFYWYRQILGQKVEFLVSFYNNEISEKSEIFDDQFSVERPDGSNFTLKIRSTKLEDSAMYFCASSGQGEQPQHFGDGTRLSIL.

This clone was counted once. The chain employs TRBV4-1 and TRBJ2-5; tentative D call: TRBD2 (5 bases). V shed 1 base and J shed 5 bases, with 11 bases lying between them. This CDR3 region has 14 residues. Germline V gene sequence: CDR1 MGHRA, CDR2 YSYEKL. Here the CDR3 DNA reads TGCGCCAGCAGCCAAGCGGGGAACCGGGAGACCCAGTACTTC. It translates to CASSQAGNRETQYF.

This CDR3 is CASRLAGPYSSTDTQYF. The CDR3 bases are TGTGCCAGCAGGCTAGCGGGACCTTACTCTAGCACAGATACGCAGTATTTT. V and J are TRBV3-1 (or the pseudogene TRBV3-2) and TRBJ2-3, with TRBD2 matching 9 bases. Losses at the gene ends were 6 bases for V and 0 bases for J; bases not matched to a gene: 10. Germline loops: CDR1 LGHDT, CDR2 YNNKEL (reference sequence). The CDR3 has 17 residues.

The rearrangement joins TRBV3-1 (or the pseudogene TRBV3-2) to TRBJ1-3, with D tentatively TRBD1 (6 bases). The CDR3 is 14 amino acids. Germline V gives CDR1 LGHDT, CDR2 YNNKEL (reference sequence). V shed 4 bases and J shed 5 bases, with 12 bases lying between them. The CDR3 is CASSPTGSRNTIYF. The CDR3 nucleotides are TGTGCCAGCAGCCCGACAGGATCACGAAACACCATATATTTT.

V and J are TRBV5-1 and TRBJ2-3, with TRBD2 matching over 9 bases. Germline V lookup: CDR1 SGHRS, CDR2 YFSETQ. This CDR3 is 15 amino acids long. V trimming: 4 bases; J trimming: 0 bases; junction bases outside the gene matches: 3. CDR3 loop: CASSQGTSSTDTQYF. The DNA for the CDR3 is TGCGCCAGCAGCCAAGGGACTAGCAGCACAGATACGCAGTATTTT.

V and J are TRBV5-1 and TRBJ1-4, with 9 bases lining up with TRBD1. V lost 4 bases, J lost 2 bases, and 3 bases stayed unmatched. Looked up from germline, CDR1 is SGHRS and CDR2 is YFSETQ. The CDR3 is made up of 15 amino acids. The CDR3 DNA follows: TGCGCCAGCAGCGGTGGGACAGGGACTAATGAAAAACTGTTTTTT. This codes for CASSGGTGTNEKLFF.

The CDR3 region has the DNA TGTGCCTGGAGTGTTGGAGTTAAGGGAGTGGGCGAAAAACTGTTTTTT. This gives the protein CAWSVGVKGVGEKLFF. The chain recombines TRBV30 with TRBJ1-4; D is unclear. This CDR3 contains 16 residues. Trimming removed 0 bases at V and 8 bases at J, with 19 bases between. Germline assignment: CDR1 GTSNPN and CDR2 SVGIG (reference sequence).

V is TRBV5-1 and J is TRBJ1-2, with D tentatively TRBD1 (6 bases). V lost 4 bases and J lost 8, with 21 bases in between. The CDR3 has 15 amino acids. Germline CDR1 SGHRS, CDR2 YFSETQ. As DNA, the CDR3 is TGCGCCAGCAGCCCTGTCGAGGGGGAATTGGAGGGCTACACCTTC. This translates into CASSPVEGELEGYTF.

The chain carries TRBV7-2 and TRBJ1-3, with D hard to call. V shed 4 bases and J shed 2 bases, with 12 bases lying between them. Germline CDR1 and CDR2: SGHTA and FQGNSA. The CDR3 consists of 15 residues. The CDR3 loop is CASSSQRGPGNTIYF. Written as DNA, the CDR3 is TGTGCCAGCAGCTCCCAGAGAGGCCCTGGAAACACCATATATTTT.

V is TRBV2 and J is TRBJ1-1; possibly TRBD1 for D (6 bases). The CDR3 spans 15 residues. In germline, CDR1 is SNHLY, CDR2 FYNNEI. Between the trimmed V and J ends, which lost 8 bases and 6 bases, there was a span of 22 bases. The CDR3 DNA is TGTGCCAGCCAGAAGACCTCGACAGGAGTCGCTGAAGCTTTCTTT. It codes for CASQKTSTGVAEAFF.

The J gene is TRBJ2-2, the V gene TRBV19, with TRBD1 identical over 7 bases. Trimming cost V 6 bases and J 6 bases; bases outside gene matches: 7. Germline lookup yields CDR1 LNHDA and CDR2 SQIVND (reference sequence). The CDR3 extends over 14 amino acids. CDR3: CASRPNQGAGELFF. DNA of the CDR3: TGTGCCAGTAGACCCAATCAGGGGGCCGGGGAGCTGTTTTTT.